This TCR beta chain was retrieved from a study of cytomegalovirus exposure and HLA in healthy donors (TCRdb year 2017). About the full investigation: An earlier analysis of approximately 550 of the donors reported 250 to 300 Gb of sequence data and some 100 million unique TCR beta sequences from some 180 million T cells. The number of typed donors differed by locus: about 620-630 for A, B, C, DRB1 and DQB1; 500 to 550 for DQA1; 606 for DPA1; and some 430 for DPB1. The study was designed to test whether signatures of past pathogen exposure could be identified by cataloging public T cell receptors. On average, about 240,000 unique TCR beta nucleotide sequences were sequenced per donor among roughly 430 genotyped donors of the cohort, with 15% to 20% of those sequences being non-productive. Rather than drawing on any new phenotypic data, the later analysis identified candidate immune exposures from TCR beta sequences and the way those sequences occurred across donors. Along with the approximately 650-subject first cohort, a separate validation cohort of over a hundred different subjects was used. In an earlier analysis of roughly 540 of the donors, high-throughput TCR beta sequencing was used to judge whether each TCR beta V gene segment behaved as functional or pseudogenic. The study used immunosequencing to profile the T cell repertoires of approximately 650 subjects and linked those repertoires to cytomegalovirus serostatus. Roughly 300 gigabases of sequencing data and approximately 84 million unique TCR sequences were included in an early release covering several hundred HLA-typed donors. A later genetic analysis took genome-wide SNP genotypes for about three fifths of the 666 donors and used that subset as a discovery cohort. To predict cytomegalovirus infection status, the study brought together high-throughput TCR immunosequencing, statistical association of individual TCRs with disease status, and machine learning. Alongside the repertoire data, information on donor age, sex, ethnicity and CMV serostatus was compiled. To study patterns of TCR occurrence, a later analysis re-analyzed previously published TCR beta repertoires from under 750 donors and added high-resolution HLA genotyping. HLA typing covered class I and class II loci at four-digit resolution. All discovery cohort repertoires had been generated using a single sequencing platform. Because of strong linkage in the cohort, five DR-DQ haplotypes were treated as single units for association and clustering. Of the roughly 400 genotyped donors, 65% to 90% were placed in the genetic ancestry cluster associated with self-reported Caucasian donors. The full study reports these points: In a later analysis, HLA-associated TCR beta chains showed more clonal expansion and lower generation probabilities than non-associated chains that were equally common. HLA typing was unavailable for some donors at each locus, so association tests used only the typed subset. Because the 87-base-pair reads could not distinguish some IMGT-functional V segments, including TRBV6-2 and TRBV6-3, those segments were excluded. Most CMV-associated TCR beta chains appeared to be HLA-restricted in a later analysis, and the HLA associations seemed to be driven largely by CMV exposure. In a later analysis, the rate of TCR association differed among HLA loci, with DRB1 alleles having the most associated TCRs and HLA-C alleles having the fewest. The sequencing pipeline was judged likely to have produced a cluster of highly shared sequence variants as a technical artifact. The study listed 164 TCR beta chains as associated with cytomegalovirus. A further reported finding was that TCR beta sequences accurately predicted the HLA-A and HLA-B alleles for most subjects in the first cohort. Roughly uniform sequencing depth across donors was assumed in presence/absence analyses, although this assumption may not hold. A later genetic analysis reported fewer N-insertions in productive TCRs among donors in an Asian-associated ancestry cluster than the approximately 670-donor mean. In an earlier analysis of more than 450 of the donors, most TCR beta V segments were observed in productive rearrangements about 87% or about 30% of the time, broadly matching IMGT annotations. In both the original and validation cohorts, the classifier was reported to diagnose cytomegalovirus status with high specificity and sensitivity. When HLA alleles, especially DR and DQ, strongly co-occurred, attributing TCR associations to individual alleles was difficult. A later genetic analysis associated a missense DCLRE1C variant with V-gene and J-gene trimming of TCR beta chains, and an independent cohort replicated the association. According to a later analysis, parvovirus B19, influenza, CMV and Epstein-Barr virus appeared linked to several top co-occurrence clusters. Specific HLA alleles were associated with 15,000 to 20,000 TCR beta sequences at a false discovery rate of 0.05 in a later analysis. The earlier analysis of around 600 of the donors excluded some 15 rarely observed V segments, including chromosome 9 orphons, because counts were too low. Only TCR beta chains were sequenced in this cohort, and the absence of alpha or paired-chain data limited detectable features. The authors suggested that the approach could potentially be generalized to other disease states and immunological phenotypes. In vitro tests confirmed that a few of the cytomegalovirus-associated TCR beta chains recognize cytomegalovirus antigens. Correlated functional status among segregating V segments might reflect linkage disequilibrium, but an unknown experimental factor could not be ruled out. The only immune exposure information available for the cohort was CMV serostatus. Most TCR sequences were seen in very few donors, while some public TCRs were found in many individuals.

A word on this clone: The antigen this receptor binds is unknown.

For this chain, trimming is 5 bases at the V end and 2 bases at the J end, and the number of junction bases without a gene match is 8. In the germline V gene, CDR1 corresponds to ENHRY and CDR2 to SYGVKD. The CDR3 sequence holds 16 residues, the cysteine and phenylalanine included. CDR3 DNA only is kept here, 48 bases in frame from base 1. In total, roughly 670 healthy bone marrow donors made up the cohort. At the time of sampling, every cohort member was nominally healthy, though immune exposures that went unrecorded were likely present. The donor tested CMV seronegative and was one of the 352 seronegative cohort members. A peripheral blood sample was collected from each donor, and TCR beta sequencing was performed on peripheral blood mononuclear cells. The Qiagen DNeasy Blood Extraction Kit was used to extract genomic DNA from the blood cell samples. Library preparation employed the immunoSEQ multiplex PCR assay. For the multiplex PCR, a mixture combining 60 forward primers for TCR Vbeta segments and 13 reverse primers for TCR Jbeta segments was used. The CDR3 region of rearranged TCR beta genes was amplified from genomic DNA by a multiplex PCR assay. On the Illumina HiSeq System, the amplified TCR beta libraries were sequenced as 87-base-pair reads. Regarding the original processing steps: Across the 600 to 700 repertoires, a later analysis counted 78 million or so unique TCR beta chains, approximately 12 million of which were shared by at least two donors. Raw reads were error-corrected and collapsed into unique sequences by a nearest-neighbor algorithm in which closely related sequences were merged to remove PCR and sequencing errors. V, D and J gene segments were assigned by aligning CDR3 sequences to IMGT reference sequences. Each retained sequence needed at least a six-nucleotide match to both a V gene segment and a J gene segment. Rearrangements were classified as productive when the CDR3 lacked stop codons and remained in frame with V and J, and all other rearrangements were classified as non-productive. CDR3 was defined according to IMGT convention as the region running from the second conserved V-encoded cysteine to the conserved J-encoded phenylalanine. Sequences without an unambiguous match to a single V gene segment were excluded from the earlier analysis of approximately 600 of the donors. In an earlier analysis of about 590 of the donors, a V segment was called functional when productive rearrangements were above 56.7%, and segregating when the standard deviation between donors exceeded 5%. A statistical classification framework was built for diagnosing cytomegalovirus status from the catalog of TCR beta chain sequences. V and J gene assignment, in a later analysis, came from comparing TCR nucleotide sequences with IMGT/GENE-DB human TR gene sequences. In a later analysis, CDR3 sequences and most-parsimonious VDJ recombination scenarios were assigned using the TCRdist pipeline. In a later analysis, each TCR beta chain was defined by its CDR3 amino acid sequence together with its V-gene family, and reads lacking a unique V-gene family were excluded. As a way to deal with suspected cross-contamination and a sequencing artifact, a later analysis dropped more than 500 nucleotide sequences that were highly shared and had low generation probability. In a later analysis, a clonal expansion index was calculated for each public chain from normalized within-repertoire ranks of inferred template counts. In a later analysis, generation probabilities were computed with a VDJ recombination model fitted to out-of-frame rearrangements, and the resulting probabilities were checked against IGoR. In a later analysis, TCR-TCR, TCR-HLA and TCR-CMV co-occurrence was scored with hypergeometric tests, and a repertoire-size bias correction was applied to TCR pairs. To estimate false discovery rates, a later analysis permuted the HLA or CMV assignments 20 times. A later analysis grouped co-occurring TCRs with DBSCAN, adding TCRdist sequence similarity when clustering within HLA-allele-positive subsets. Co-occurrence clustering excluded repertoires with fewer than 30,000 or more than 120,000 public chains, plus five with anomalous nucleotide sharing. The table comes from immuneACCESS by way of TCRdb, which keeps in-frame sequences with V and J called. Part of the clones is missing from these tables; in studies checked, under half for an unresolved V gene and the rest for unknown reasons. The V and J calls and the clone size are those of that table, but D and trimming were determined from the DNA. The sample's table lists a count of 100,000 to 150,000 clones. The ten largest clones add up to 2.2% of the sample.

The sequence was collected from a middle-aged man in good health and CMV-seronegative. The material sequenced was PBMCs. This receptor chain uses TRBV10-3 and TRBJ1-2, and 10 junction bases match TRBD1. The CDR3 amino acid sequence is: CAISPGTGVPNYGYTF. The DNA sequence is as follows: TGTGCCATCAGTCCCGGGACAGGGGTTCCGAACTATGGCTACACCTTC.